This T cell receptor (beta chain) was retrieved from a study of cytomegalovirus exposure and HLA in healthy donors. The CDR3 has 17 residues. Germline-derived CDR1 and CDR2 are SGHRS and YFSETQ. V was cut by 2 bases and J by 5 bases, with 17 bases left in between. Profiling relied on immunoSEQ multiplex PCR, and the TCRdb table lists in-frame clones only, not all of them. Of 250,000 to 400,000 clones listed, 88% are singletons. The TCR originated in a man younger than 40 in good health and CMV-seronegative. The specimen was PBMCs. J is TRBJ1-6 and V is TRBV5-1; D remains unclear. The CDR3 spells CASSFYGKGADNSPLHF. The DNA for the CDR3 is TGCGCCAGCAGCTTTTACGGTAAAGGAGCAGATAATTCACCCCTCCACTTT.